The rows below give T cell receptor beta chains drawn from one sample of a study of T-cell memory formation after mild COVID-19. TCRdb reanalysed the 5' RACE reads using MiXCR and keeps one entry per CDR3 protein. The sample contains more than 450,000 distinct CDR3 sequences, roughly 17% of which appear only once. Sequencing was performed on PBMCs or a T cell subset sorted from them (not recorded which). The source is an adult woman who had mild COVID-19 (a few samples of this study predate the infection). Cell type and time point are not known. The conserved cysteine and the conserved F or W are not part of the CDR3 here. The D gene is left open where the match is weak. Clone size, where shown, is once, few, many, or a class for clones that have expanded.

.,.,TRBJ2-7,TRBV2,ASSENAYEQY
.,.,TRBJ2-1,TRBV7-9,ASSLEARHNEQF
.,medium-sized,TRBJ2-1,TRBV20-1,SARGTLAGEQF
.,.,TRBJ1-4,TRBV12-5,ASGFPGEEVMKNCF
TRBD1,.,TRBJ2-5,TRBV5-1,ASSLGGQGVETQY
TRBD1,many,TRBJ1-2,TRBV25-1,ASSESGGTGAGYT
.,.,TRBJ1-1,TRBV6-1,ASLSWADTEAF
TRBD2,few,TRBJ2-5,TRBV5-1,ASTTGTSDWETQY
.,.,TRBJ2-1,TRBV7-9,ASTTPGLEDNEQF
TRBD2,.,TRBJ2-1,TRBV24-1,ATSDLGLAGGYNEQF
.,few,TRBJ1-1,TRBV12-3/TRBV12-4,ASRPGRRNAEAF
.,few,TRBJ1-1,TRBV7-8,ASSPDRRRWEAGYTEAF
.,few,TRBJ2-1,TRBV7-2,ASSQVGRGSFNEQF
.,.,TRBJ2-7,TRBV3-1,ASSQAGQRDEQY
.,.,TRBJ2-3,TRBV3-1,ASRPTGISTDTQY
.,.,TRBJ1-2,TRBV7-2,ASSSQGDGYT
TRBD1,few,TRBJ2-3,TRBV14,ASSHRTGGADTQY
.,.,TRBJ2-3,TRBV19,ASSLMTSERDTQY
.,few,TRBJ1-5,TRBV3-1,ASSRVYSNQPQH
TRBD2,.,TRBJ2-1,TRBV4-3,ASSPSGFLYNEQF
TRBD2,.,TRBJ2-7,TRBV19,ASSIVSGRYEQY
TRBD2,.,TRBJ2-1,TRBV15,ATSSRLAGDDEQF
.,few,TRBJ1-2,TRBV7-9,ASSTAGTYGYT
TRBD1,few,TRBJ1-5,TRBV5-1,ASSPGTGGGNQPQH
TRBD2,.,TRBJ2-3,TRBV6-5,ASREPAGLTQY
.,few,TRBJ1-1,TRBV5-1,ASSFGQTVTEAF